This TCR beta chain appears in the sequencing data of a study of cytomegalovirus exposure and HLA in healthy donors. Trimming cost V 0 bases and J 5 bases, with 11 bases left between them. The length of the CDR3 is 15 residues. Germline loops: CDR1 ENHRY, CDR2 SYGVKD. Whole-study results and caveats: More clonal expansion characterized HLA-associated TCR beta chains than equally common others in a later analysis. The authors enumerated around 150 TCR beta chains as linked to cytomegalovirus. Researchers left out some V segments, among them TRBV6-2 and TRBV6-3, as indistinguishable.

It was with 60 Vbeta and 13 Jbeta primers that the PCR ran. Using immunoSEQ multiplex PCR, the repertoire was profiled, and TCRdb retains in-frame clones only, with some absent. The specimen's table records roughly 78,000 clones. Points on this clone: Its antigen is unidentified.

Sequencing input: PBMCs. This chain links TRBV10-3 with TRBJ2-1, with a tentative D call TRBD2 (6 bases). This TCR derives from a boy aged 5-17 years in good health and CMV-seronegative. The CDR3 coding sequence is TGTGCCATCAGTGAGTCGACGGGAGCCAACAATGAGCAGTTCTTC. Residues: CAISESTGANNEQFF.